The 3 T cell receptor beta chains listed next were all sequenced from one sample in a study of vaccination and CD4 T cells after COVID-19. Indicated treatment: approximately 10-day PBMC culture with coronavirus spike peptide pools or control peptides (ViraFEST assay). Sequence data for DNA of cultured CD4+ T cells were generated by the Oncomine TCR Beta short-read assay. TCRdb re-analysed the PCR reads in MiXCR, keeping a single row per CDR3 protein. This repertoire shows around 26,000 distinct CDR3 sequences, 40% to 55% found once; its top ten account for over 25%. The antigens of these receptors remain unknown. The source material was CD4+ T cells from blood, cultured in vitro, sampled before SARS-CoV-2 vaccination. These receptors were taken from a human donor who received a COVID-19 vaccine.

This clonotype was counted between two and nine times. The chain couples TRBV25-1 to TRBJ2-2; 8 bases match TRBD2. Germline V gives CDR1 MGHDK, CDR2 SYGVNS. V shed 4 bases, J shed 4 bases, and the junction held 8 bases outside the gene matches. The CDR3 is made up of 16 amino acids. CDR3 in amino acids: CASSAPPRGVTGELFF. The DNA for the CDR3 is TGTGCCAGCAGTGCCCCTCCGCGGGGGGTCACCGGGGAGCTGTTTTTT. The whole variable domain, remainder taken from reference TRBV25-1 and TRBJ2-2, is EADIYQTPRYLVIGTGKKITLECSQTMGHDKMYWYQQDPGMELHLIHYSYGVNSTEKGDLSSESTVSRIRTEHFPLTLESARPSHTSQYLCASSAPPRGVTGELFFGEGSRLTVL.

The chain's CDR3 is CAWNVPAPGQGRNQPQHF. Written as DNA, the CDR3 is TGTGCCTGGAATGTGCCCGCCCCGGGACAGGGTAGAAATCAGCCCCAGCATTTT. The chain couples TRBV30 to TRBJ1-5; 9 nucleotides match TRBD1. V lost 4 bases to trimming and J lost 4 bases; unmatched junction nucleotides: 17. Germline V gene lookup returns CDR1 GTSNPN and CDR2 SVGIG (reference sequence). The CDR3 has 18 residues.

This clonotype occurred a few times. The chain has TRBV7-6 and TRBJ2-3, with TRBD2 as a possible D gene (7 bases). V lost 1 base, J lost 5 bases, and 16 bases lay in between. The germline V gene encodes CDR1 SGHVS and CDR2 FNYEAQ. The CDR3 sequence is 16 residues long. CDR3 sequence: CASSLDSSGGGDTQYF. Here the CDR3 DNA reads TGTGCCAGCAGCTTAGACAGTTCGGGGGGCGGAGATACGCAGTATTTT.